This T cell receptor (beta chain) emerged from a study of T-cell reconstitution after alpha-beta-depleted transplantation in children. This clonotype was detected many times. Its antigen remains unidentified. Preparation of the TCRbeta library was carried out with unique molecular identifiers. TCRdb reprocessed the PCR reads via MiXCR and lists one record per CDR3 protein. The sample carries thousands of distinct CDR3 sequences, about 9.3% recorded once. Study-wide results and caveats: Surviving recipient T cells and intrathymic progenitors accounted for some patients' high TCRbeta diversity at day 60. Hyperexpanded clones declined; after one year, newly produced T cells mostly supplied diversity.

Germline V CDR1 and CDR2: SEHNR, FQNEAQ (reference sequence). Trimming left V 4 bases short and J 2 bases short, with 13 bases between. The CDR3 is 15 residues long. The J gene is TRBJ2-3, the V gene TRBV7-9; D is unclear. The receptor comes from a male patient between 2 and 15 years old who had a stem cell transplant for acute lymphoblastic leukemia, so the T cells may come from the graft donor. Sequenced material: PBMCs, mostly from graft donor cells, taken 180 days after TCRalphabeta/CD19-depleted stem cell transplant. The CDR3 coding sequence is TGTGCCAGCAGCTCTCCGGTGCGGATCACAGATACGCAGTATTTT. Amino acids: CASSSPVRITDTQYF.